This T cell receptor beta chain was found in a study of CD8+CD57+ T cells in acquired aplastic anemia (dated by TCRdb to about 2018). For the wider study: Extracted DNA from sorted CD4+ and CD8+ cells averaged around 3.2 ug, ranging from about 0.17 to 30 ug. A CD8+CD57+ expansion meant a frequency higher than the mean frequency seen in healthy subjects. Here is what the overall study found, with its caveats: Some 30 CD8+ CDR3 sequences were shared between patients and controls but appeared highly expressed in patients and within their immunodominant clones. Between patients and healthy controls, no significant difference in CD8+ Simpson's diversity was found (P=0.060).

TCR beta VDJ combination and CDR3 sequence profiling used genomic DNA as the template. An Illumina HiSeq 2000 was used for TCR repertoire sequencing. Per the original workflow: Repertoires were assessed using TRBV/TRBJ rearrangement plots, CDR3 size and DJ length profiles, and Simpson's diversity index. The most abundant DNA sequence in the deep sequencing data was defined as the immunodominant clone. CDR3 amino acid sequences were screened for sharing across subjects and were compared with published repertoires and the VDJdb database. The public sequencing data were trimmed at Q25 with fastp and processed into clonotypes with MiXCR by TCRdb, which kept only in-frame beta chains. Rows merge per CDR3 protein into single entries with the most common DNA and genes. The V and J calls and clone size come from TCRdb's table, not from the authors' own analysis. The sample records roughly 290,000 distinct CDR3 sequences, about 50% of which are singletons. The ten largest clones represent around 1.2% of the sample.

For this clonotype: There is no known antigen for this receptor. No per-base quality is available; no much larger clone lies one base away.

Inclusive of the bounding cysteine and phenylalanine, the CDR3 is 16 residues long. Left in the record is the CDR3 DNA by itself, 48 bases read in frame from the first base. V is trimmed back by 3 bases and J by 7 bases, and the junction contains 11 bases that no gene match accounts for. The CDR1 and CDR2 encoded by the germline V gene (reference sequence) are LNHDA and SQIVND. Expansion of CD8+CD57+ cells had been shown by flow cytometry in the patients chosen for sequencing. Severe acquired aplastic anemia was diagnosed in all patients according to International Study of Aplastic Anemia and Agranulocytosis and Camitta criteria. Patients had received no therapy at the time of blood sampling. The study deep-sequenced TCR repertoires of sorted CD4+ and CD8+ blood T cells from severe aplastic anemia patients and healthy subjects. Patients were enrolled in the USA under clinicaltrials.gov protocols 00001620, 01623167, 00001397, 00071045, 00081523 and 00961064. Ficoll-Paque density gradient centrifugation was used to isolate peripheral blood mononuclear cells. Before DNA extraction, CD4+ and CD8+ T cells were sorted by FACS or by magnetic beads.

Source material: sorted CD4+, CD8+, or CD8+CD57+ T cells (not recorded which) from PBMCs. The rearranged segments are TRBV19 and TRBJ2-1, with 8 central nucleotides matching TRBD2. The clonotype originates from a human donor with aplastic anemia. The sequence in DNA is TGTGCCAGTAGTATTATAGGGCTAGCGGGTTTAAATGAGCAGTTCTTC. Its coded protein is CASSIIGLAGLNEQFF.